The 15 T cell receptor beta chains below come from one sample, sequenced in a study of cytomegalovirus exposure and HLA in healthy donors (dated 2017 in TCRdb). Library preparation was by the immunoSEQ multiplex PCR assay. For the multiplex PCR, a mixture combining 60 forward primers for TCR Vbeta segments and 13 reverse primers for TCR Jbeta segments was used. This immuneACCESS table, as held by TCRdb, lists in-frame sequences with V and J called but not all clones. Of the missing ones, under half trace to an unresolved V gene in checked studies; the others have no known cause. This sample has some 150,000 clones in its table, and roughly 80% of those were observed once. The ten largest clones represent about 0.77% of the sample. Sequenced material: PBMCs. The source of these receptors is a woman between 18 and 29 years old in good health and CMV-seronegative.

The V call is TRBV4-1, the J call TRBJ2-7, with 8 bases identical to TRBD1. Germline values: CDR1 MGHRA, CDR2 YSYEKL. The CDR3 consists of 16 residues. With V trimmed by 3 bases and J by 4 bases, 11 bases remained unmatched. CDR3 residues: CASSHLQGAQMYEQYF. DNA of the CDR3: TGCGCCAGCAGCCACCTTCAGGGGGCCCAGATGTACGAGCAGTACTTC.

The gene calls are TRBV19 and TRBJ2-1; D is perhaps TRBD2 (6 bases). V gave up 3 bases and J gave up 0 bases, with 12 bases separating them. The CDR3 loop spans 16 amino acids. The germline V gene has CDR1 LNHDA and CDR2 SQIVND (reference sequence). The CDR3 DNA sequence: TGTGCCAGTAGTATTGTTGGGGGGAACTCCTACAATGAGCAGTTCTTC. Residues: CASSIVGGNSYNEQFF.

CDR3 nucleotide sequence: TGTGCCAGCAGTACTGGGGGCTTAGATAATGAAAAACTGTTTTTT. Translating it yields CASSTGGLDNEKLFF. The chain has TRBV28 and TRBJ1-4; a weak D match, TRBD1 (6 bases). The CDR3 is 15 amino acids. V lost 5 bases to trimming and J lost 4 bases, with 14 bases between them. Per germline, CDR1 MDHEN and CDR2 SYDVKM.

This clone was seen a few times. The rearrangement joins TRBV7-8 to TRBJ2-4; TRBD1 matches 9 bases. The CDR3 contains 15 residues. The germline CDR1 and CDR2 sequences are SGHVS and FQNEAQ. V was clipped by 3 bases and J by 0 bases; unmatched bases: 0. This CDR3 reads CASSLTGGAKNIQYF. CDR3 sequence (DNA): TGTGCCAGCAGCTTGACAGGGGGAGCCAAAAACATTCAGTACTTC.

With regard to this clone: One end of the junction is discordant with germline, which a read error may explain. The CDR3 is CASSPNHPSGTAF. The DNA of the CDR3 is TGTGCCAGCTCACCTAACCACCCTAGCGGGACCGCCTTC. The V call is TRBV28, the J call TRBJ2-7, with TRBD2 identical over 9 bases. Germline loops: CDR1 MDHEN, CDR2 SYDVKM. The CDR3 runs 13 residues. Complete variable domain (other parts from reference TRBV28 and TRBJ2-7): DVKVTQSSRYLVKRTGEKVFLECVQDMDHENMFWYRQDPGLGLRLIYFSYDVKMKEKGDIPEGYSVSREKKERFSLILESASTNQTSMYLCASSPNHPSGTAFGPGTRLTVT.

The CDR3 nucleotides are TGCGCCAGCAGTGAACCCGGGACAGGTGACTACGAGCAGTACTTC. Translating gives CASSEPGTGDYEQYF. The rearrangement joins TRBV10-1 to TRBJ2-7; TRBD1 matches 8 bases. CDR3 length: 15 residues. Germline loops: CDR1 WNHNN, CDR2 SYGVQD (reference sequence). Losses at the gene ends were 3 bases for V and 3 bases for J; bases not matched to a gene: 7.

V gene TRBV9 combines with J gene TRBJ2-3, with TRBD2 matching 7 bases. Germline CDR1 reads SGDLS; CDR2 reads YYNGEE. V was clipped by 6 bases and J by 3 bases; unmatched bases: 10. This CDR3 region has 15 residues. The CDR3 coding sequence is TGTGCCAGCACCCGGGGAGGGAAAAGTACAGATACGCAGTATTTT. It encodes CASTRGGKSTDTQYF.

DNA for the CDR3: TGTGCCAGCAGTTACTCGGGTGGGGGGGGTGGAAACACCATATATTTT. Protein sequence: CASSYSGGGGGNTIYF. The chain is built from TRBV6-6 and TRBJ1-3; a weak D match, TRBD1 (5 bases). The CDR3 contains 16 residues. CDR1 and CDR2 (germline): MNHNY, SVGAGI (reference sequence). V was trimmed by 0 bases and J by 3 bases, leaving 12 bases between them.

The chain combines TRBV28 with TRBJ1-1, with 11 bases lining up with TRBD1. V dropped 5 bases and J dropped 3; count of bases not matched to a gene: 8. Germline CDR1 and CDR2: MDHEN and SYDVKM. This CDR3 spans 16 amino acids. This CDR3 reads CASSPRTGGHYTEAFF. The CDR3 DNA follows: TGTGCCAGCAGTCCTAGGACAGGGGGCCATTACACTGAAGCTTTCTTT.

This sequence joins TRBV30 and TRBJ2-3; the D gene is possibly TRBD2 (7 bases). The CDR3 covers 15 residues. With 1 base removed from V and 1 base from J, the gap between germline ends came to 12 bases. Germline V gives CDR1 GTSNPN, CDR2 SVGIG (reference sequence). The CDR3 nucleotides read TGTGCCTGGAGTGGGGGGGGCCCCGGCACAGATACGCAGTATTTT. It translates to CAWSGGGPGTDTQYF.

The rearrangement links TRBV19 to TRBJ1-1; 8 nucleotides match TRBD1. The V and J ends lost 5 bases and 6 bases, in that order; junction bases with no gene match: 8. Germline V gene sequence: CDR1 LNHDA, CDR2 SQIVND (reference sequence). The CDR3 totals 14 residues. CDR3 DNA sequence: TGTGCCAGTAGTGTACAACAGGGGGTCCCTGAAGCTTTCTTT. The encoded protein is CASSVQQGVPEAFF. Combining the CDR3 with reference TRBV19 and TRBJ1-1 gives the whole variable domain DGGITQSPKYLFRKEGQNVTLSCEQNLNHDAMYWYRQDPGQGLRLIYYSQIVNDFQKGDIAEGYSVSREKKESFPLTVTSAQKNPTAFYLCASSVQQGVPEAFFGQGTRLTVV.

In its sample, this clone was seen a few times. Additional DNA sequences in this sample encode the identical CDR3. The chain is built from TRBV9 and TRBJ2-7; TRBD2 agrees at 13 bases. V gave up 2 bases and J gave up 4 bases; unmatched junction bases: 3. Looked up from germline, CDR1 is SGDLS and CDR2 is YYNGEE. The CDR3 is 15 amino acids. The CDR3: CASSVGLAGAYEQYF. Written as DNA, the CDR3 is TGTGCCAGCAGCGTCGGACTAGCGGGAGCGTACGAGCAGTACTTC.

V and J are TRBV5-4 and TRBJ1-1, with a tentative D call TRBD1 (6 bases). Trimming cost V 4 bases and J 0 bases, with 10 bases left between them. The germline V gene has CDR1 SGHNT and CDR2 YYREEE (reference sequence). CDR3 size: 14 residues. The CDR3 region has the DNA TGTGCCAGCAGCGCGGACAGAATGAACACTGAAGCTTTCTTT. Translation gives CASSADRMNTEAFF.

This clone has more than one count but fewer than ten. The rearrangement links TRBV7-9 to TRBJ2-1; 8 bases fit TRBD1. Losses at the gene ends were 1 base for V and 5 bases for J; bases not matched to a gene: 4. In germline, CDR1 is SEHNR, CDR2 FQNEAQ (reference sequence). The CDR3 spans 15 residues. The CDR3 is CASSLGDRLNNEQFF. CDR3 nucleotides: TGTGCCAGCAGCTTAGGGGACAGGCTAAACAATGAGCAGTTCTTC. Using reference TRBV7-9 and TRBJ2-1 for the parts outside the CDR3, the full variable domain is DTGVSQNPRHKITKRGQNVTFRCDPISEHNRLYWYRQTLGQGPEFLTYFQNEAQLEKSRLLSDRFSAERPKGSFSTLEIQRTEQGDSAMYLCASSLGDRLNNEQFFGPGTRLTVL.

The V and J genes are TRBV30 and TRBJ2-7; D uncertain. Per germline, CDR1 GTSNPN and CDR2 SVGIG (reference sequence). The CDR3 covers 14 residues. Trimming pared 5 bases from V and 2 bases from J, leaving 16 bases between. CDR3 coding DNA: TGTGCCTGGGAGGTACCCGGCTCGGCCTACGAGCAGTACTTC. It specifies CAWEVPGSAYEQYF.